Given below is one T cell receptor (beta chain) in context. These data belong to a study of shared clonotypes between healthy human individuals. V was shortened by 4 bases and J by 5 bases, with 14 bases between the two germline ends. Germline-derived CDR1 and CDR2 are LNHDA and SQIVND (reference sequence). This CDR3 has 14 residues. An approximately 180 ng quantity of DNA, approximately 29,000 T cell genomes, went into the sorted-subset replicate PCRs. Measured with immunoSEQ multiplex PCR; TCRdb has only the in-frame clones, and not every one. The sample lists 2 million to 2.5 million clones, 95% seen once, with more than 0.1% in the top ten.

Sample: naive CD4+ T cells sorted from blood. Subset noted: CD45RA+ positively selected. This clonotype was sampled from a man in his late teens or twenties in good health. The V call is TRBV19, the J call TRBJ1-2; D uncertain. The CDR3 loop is CASSTYDGIYGYTF. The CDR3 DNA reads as TGTGCCAGTAGTACCTACGACGGGATATATGGCTACACCTTC.